The 23 T cell receptor beta chains given below trace back to one sample, sequenced in a study of blood T cell repertoires in COVID-19. Method: immunoSEQ multiplex PCR; TCRdb's copy keeps in-frame clones and lacks some. The sample records about 64,000 clones, 70% to 90% being singletons. The sequencing input was PBMCs or T cells enriched from blood (not recorded which). The receptors stem from a middle-aged woman who had recovered from COVID-19.

V and J are TRBV25-1 and TRBJ1-3; TRBD1 agrees at 10 bases. The CDR3 has 18 residues. V was pared by 1 base and J by 4 bases, with 10 bases of the junction left unmatched. The germline V gene encodes CDR1 MGHDK and CDR2 SYGVNS. CDR3 protein: CASSEWGNPGQGGNTIYF. The CDR3 coding sequence is TGTGCCAGCAGTGAATGGGGCAACCCGGGACAGGGGGGAAACACCATATATTTT.

V gene TRBV24-1 combines with J gene TRBJ2-2; TRBD1 matches at 10 bases. The CDR3 has 16 residues. Losses at the gene ends were 4 bases for V and 5 bases for J; bases not matched to a gene: 6. Germline CDR1 is KGHDR and CDR2 is SFDVKD. Here the CDR3 DNA reads TGTGCCACCAGTGACCCTGGACAGGGGGTTACCGGGGAGCTGTTTTTT. The encoded protein is CATSDPGQGVTGELFF.

Note on this clone: Germline is not matched at one junction end, which may reflect a read error. The chain is built from TRBV18 and TRBJ1-1; TRBD1 matches at 9 bases. Per the germline V gene, CDR1 is KGHSH and CDR2 is LQKENI. This CDR3 is 15 amino acids long. CDR3 residues: CASSPQGARNTEAFF. Written as DNA, the CDR3 is TGTGCCAGCTCGCCACAGGGGGCGCGGAACACTGAAGCTTTCTTT.

The chain recombines TRBV19 with TRBJ2-7; 8 nucleotides line up with TRBD1. Germline V gene lookup returns CDR1 LNHDA and CDR2 SQIVND (reference sequence). Trimming cost V 6 bases and J 5 bases; bases outside gene matches: 6. The CDR3 contains 13 residues. The CDR3 DNA sequence: TGTGCCAGTAGCAGGACAGGGATTAACGAGCAGTACTTC. It codes for CASSRTGINEQYF. Drawing the rest from reference TRBV19 and TRBJ2-7, the complete variable domain is DGGITQSPKYLFRKEGQNVTLSCEQNLNHDAMYWYRQDPGQGLRLIYYSQIVNDFQKGDIAEGYSVSREKKESFPLTVTSAQKNPTAFYLCASSRTGINEQYFGPGTRLTVT.

The chain uses TRBV7-9 and TRBJ1-1; D might be TRBD1 (6 bases). CDR1 is SEHNR and CDR2 is FQNEAQ in the germline V gene (reference sequence). The V end lost 3 bases, the J end lost 4 bases, and 6 bases lay between the germline ends. The length of the CDR3 is 12 residues. As DNA, the CDR3 is TGTGCCAGCAGCTTGGGGGCCACTGAAGCTTTCTTT. Its translation is CASSLGATEAFF.

The rearrangement links TRBV18 to TRBJ2-5, with a possible D match to TRBD2 (6 bases). CDR1 is KGHSH, CDR2 LQKENI, per germline. The germline V and J ends were trimmed by 1 base and 7 bases, with 13 bases remaining between them. The CDR3 length is 14 residues. The CDR3 nucleotides read TGTGCCAGCTCACCACGGTGGCAGGAGGGGACCCAGTACTTC. Encoded protein: CASSPRWQEGTQYF.

The chain employs TRBV27 and TRBJ2-3; D is unresolved. V lost 0 bases, J lost 0 bases, and 4 bases lay in between. From germline, CDR1 is MNHEY and CDR2 SMNVEV (reference sequence). The CDR3 has 14 residues. The chain's CDR3 is CASSLSQSTDTQYF. The CDR3, as DNA: TGTGCCAGCAGTTTATCCCAGAGCACAGATACGCAGTATTTT.

The chain uses TRBV10-2 and TRBJ2-1; 8 bases are shared with TRBD2. Germline trimming cut 2 bases from V and 9 bases from J; bases unmatched to any gene: 9. The germline V gene has CDR1 WSHSY and CDR2 SAAADI. The CDR3 contains 15 residues. This chain's CDR3 is CASSEIGGALGEQFF. The CDR3 DNA reads as TGCGCCAGCAGTGAGATCGGGGGGGCTTTGGGTGAGCAGTTCTTC.

The chain combines TRBV9 with TRBJ2-1; 9 positions match TRBD2. The V gene's germline CDR1 is SGDLS and CDR2 YYNGEE. The CDR3 runs 16 residues. V shed 0 bases, J shed 7 bases, and the junction held 8 bases outside the gene matches. The CDR3 here is CASSVAVAGAGNEQFF. The CDR3 DNA reads as TGTGCCAGCAGCGTAGCTGTAGCGGGGGCGGGGAATGAGCAGTTCTTC.

The gene calls are TRBV4-1 and TRBJ2-1; D is perhaps TRBD1 (6 bases). Germline V gene sequence: CDR1 MGHRA, CDR2 YSYEKL. Trimming took 1 base from V and 1 from J, leaving 11 bases between them. CDR3 length: 16 amino acids. CDR3 in amino acids: CASSQAPGDSYNEQFF. The CDR3 coding sequence is TGCGCCAGCAGCCAAGCCCCAGGGGATTCCTACAATGAGCAGTTCTTC.

This chain uses TRBV7-9 with TRBJ1-2; a weak D match, TRBD1 (5 bases). The CDR3 runs 14 residues. From germline, CDR1 is SEHNR and CDR2 FQNEAQ (reference sequence). V lost 4 bases to trimming and J lost 0 bases, with 9 bases between them. The CDR3 region is CASSWTQANYGYTF. The CDR3 nucleotides read TGTGCCAGCAGCTGGACACAAGCTAACTATGGCTACACCTTC.

The sample holds a few counts of this clone. V and J are TRBV5-4 and TRBJ2-3, with 10 bases fitting TRBD2. V was clipped by 0 bases and J by 2 bases; unmatched bases: 15. This CDR3 comprises 20 residues. CDR1 SGHNT and CDR2 YYREEE come from the germline V gene (reference sequence). CDR3 sequence: CASSLVFGLAVRAVTDTQYF. CDR3 DNA sequence: TGTGCCAGCAGCTTGGTTTTCGGACTAGCGGTCCGGGCTGTCACAGATACGCAGTATTTT.

This chain connects TRBV5-3 to TRBJ2-1; perhaps TRBD2 as D (5 bases). TRBV5-3 counts as an open reading frame of uncertain function. V was clipped by 0 bases and J by 12 bases, with 13 bases between them. This CDR3 region has 13 residues. The CDR3 is CARSLGGEKLQFF. Written as DNA, the CDR3 is TGTGCCAGAAGCTTGGGGGGAGAGAAATTGCAGTTCTTC.

V gene TRBV19 combines with J gene TRBJ1-2; D is undetermined. Trimming stripped 5 bases from V and 2 bases from J, with 15 bases between. The V gene's germline CDR1 is LNHDA and CDR2 SQIVND (reference sequence). The CDR3 consists of 15 residues. The CDR3 is CASSFFVGSNYGYTF. The CDR3, as DNA: TGTGCCAGTAGTTTTTTTGTCGGTTCGAACTATGGCTACACCTTC.

The CDR3 region is CAISNRETEAFF. The CDR3 nucleotides are TGTGCCATCAGTAACAGGGAAACTGAAGCTTTCTTT. V and J are TRBV10-3 and TRBJ1-1, with D maybe TRBD1 (6 bases). This CDR3 is built from 12 residues. The V end lost 5 bases, the J end lost 5 bases, and 9 bases lay between the germline ends. In germline, CDR1 is ENHRY, CDR2 SYGVKD.

In this sample, this clone turned up once. The chain recombines TRBV7-9 with TRBJ2-3; 10 nucleotides agree with TRBD2. This CDR3 is 15 amino acids long. CDR1 and CDR2 from the germline V gene are SEHNR and FQNEAQ (reference sequence). J gave up 3 bases and V 5 bases, and 5 bases lay outside the gene matches. This CDR3 reads CASSPSGGETDTQYF. The CDR3 DNA sequence: TGTGCCAGCAGCCCCAGCGGGGGGGAAACAGATACGCAGTATTTT.

The J gene is TRBJ1-4, the V gene TRBV6-1; possible D gene TRBD1, 5 bases. This CDR3 has 15 residues. V gave up 5 bases and J gave up 4 bases, with 14 bases separating them. Germline V gives CDR1 MNHNS, CDR2 SASEGT. This CDR3 reads CASSSVDRVNEKLFF. The CDR3 DNA reads TGTGCCAGCAGTTCCGTCGACAGAGTTAATGAAAAACTGTTTTTT.

The V and J genes are TRBV18 and TRBJ1-2, with unresolved D. V lost 0 bases and J 6 bases, leaving 11 bases between the germline ends. The CDR3 sequence is 14 residues long. Per germline, CDR1 KGHSH and CDR2 LQKENI. CDR3 DNA sequence: TGTGCCAGCTCACCACCTGAGAGAATGGATGGCTACACCTTC. This translates into CASSPPERMDGYTF.

The V gene is TRBV15, the J gene TRBJ1-5; 9 nucleotides agree with TRBD1. CDR3 length: 17 residues. V lost 2 bases to trimming and J lost 5 bases; unmatched junction nucleotides: 10. Germline V gives CDR1 LNHNV, CDR2 YYDKDF (reference sequence). CDR3 DNA sequence: TGTGCCACCAGCAGACCTCCGGGACAGGGTATTTATCAGCCCCAGCATTTT. It is translated as CATSRPPGQGIYQPQHF.

The V and J genes are TRBV11-2 and TRBJ2-7, with a weak D call TRBD1 (5 bases). The CDR3 runs 15 residues. Germline CDR1 SGHAT, CDR2 FQNNGV. Trimming removed 0 bases from V and 3 bases from J, with 12 bases in between. In DNA form, the CDR3 reads TGTGCCAGCAGCTTAGATGGGGCCAAGGACTACGAGCAGTACTTC. This encodes CASSLDGAKDYEQYF.

The J gene is TRBJ2-2, the V gene TRBV5-5; possibly TRBD1 for D (6 bases). This CDR3 is built from 15 residues. The V end was cut by 2 bases, the J end by 1 base, with 9 bases between. Germline V lookup: CDR1 SGHKS, CDR2 YYEKEE (reference sequence). The DNA for the CDR3 is TGTGCCAGCAGCTTTACAGGGATGAACACCGGGGAGCTGTTTTTT. It translates to CASSFTGMNTGELFF.

The CDR3: CATSDPRTGVESGANVLTF. Written as DNA, the CDR3 is TGTGCCACCAGTGACCCTCGGACAGGGGTAGAGTCTGGGGCCAACGTCCTGACTTTC. The V and J genes are TRBV24-1 and TRBJ2-6; 9 nucleotides line up with TRBD1. V was clipped by 4 bases and J by 1 base; unmatched bases: 10. Germline V gives CDR1 KGHDR, CDR2 SFDVKD. CDR3 size: 19 residues.

The rearrangement joins TRBV6-1 to TRBJ2-3, with TRBD2 identical over 10 bases. The V segment lost 1 base and the J segment 3 bases; nucleotides outside the gene matches: 1. CDR3 length: 15 amino acids. CDR1 MNHNS and CDR2 SASEGT come from the germline V gene. This CDR3 reads CASSEERGGTDTQYF. In nucleotides, the CDR3 is TGTGCCAGCAGTGAAGAGCGGGGGGGTACAGATACGCAGTATTTT.